The rows below give T cell receptor beta chains drawn from one sample of a study of shared clonotypes between healthy human individuals. TCRdb's table, derived via immunoSEQ multiplex PCR, lists solely in-frame clones and lacks some. The sample holds roughly 2,000,000 clones, roughly 95% seen once. The sample taken for sequencing was naive CD8+ T cells sorted from blood. The source is a man younger than 30 in good health. CDR3s include the opening cysteine and the closing phenylalanine or tryptophan. The order of the fields is J gene, clone size, D gene, V gene, CDR3 DNA, CDR3 protein. A D gene is named only where the DNA matches it firmly. A row's size may be missing; if present it is once, few, many or a size class.

TRBJ2-5 | - | TRBD1 | TRBV4-1 | TGCGCCAGCAGCCAAGTACAAAACGCAGGGGGCGAAGAGACCCAGTACTTC | CASSQVQNAGGEETQYF
TRBJ2-7 | - | - | TRBV4-2 | TGTGCCAGCAGCCAAGACAGGGGCCTATCTCTCGAGCAGTACTTC | CASSQDRGLSLEQYF
TRBJ1-3 | - | TRBD1 | TRBV29-1 | TGCAGCGTCGAGACAGGGGTCGAAAACACCATATATTTT | CSVETGVENTIYF
TRBJ2-3 | - | - | TRBV2 | TGTGCCAGCAGTGACGGGGTCCTTAGCACAGATACGCAGTATTTT | CASSDGVLSTDTQYF
TRBJ2-6 | - | - | TRBV27 | TGTGCCAGCAGTTTCGGCCAGGGTGTAGGCTCTGGGGCCAACGTCCTGACTTTC | CASSFGQGVGSGANVLTF
TRBJ2-7 | - | - | TRBV5-4 | TGTGCCAGCAGCTTGGAGGGCCCGCGCTCCTACGAGCAGTACTTC | CASSLEGPRSYEQYF
TRBJ2-2 | - | - | TRBV7-9 | TGTGCCAGCAGCTCAGGGGACGGGGAGCTGTTTTTT | CASSSGDGELFF
TRBJ1-3 | - | - | TRBV9 | TGTGCCAGCAGCGTTGCGGGGTCCGGAAACACCATATATTTT | CASSVAGSGNTIYF
TRBJ1-1 | - | - | TRBV6-5 | TGTGCCAGCACGCCGCAGCTGGACACTGAAGCTTTCTTT | CASTPQLDTEAFF
TRBJ2-3 | - | TRBD1 | TRBV2 | TGTGCCAGCAGTGCGGGACAGGGCACAGATACGCAGTATTTT | CASSAGQGTDTQYF
TRBJ1-1 | - | TRBD1 | TRBV10-2 | TGCGCCAGCAGTGAATTCGGGACAGAGCTAGTAAACACTGAAGCTTTCTTT | CASSEFGTELVNTEAFF
TRBJ1-5 | - | - | TRBV6-1 | TGTGCCAGCAGTGAAGCGTTACAGAGGGATCAGCCCCAGCATTTT | CASSEALQRDQPQHF
TRBJ1-2 | - | - | TRBV29-1 | TGCAGCGTTGAAGATCGTGTGGGAACTAATGGCTACACCTTC | CSVEDRVGTNGYTF
TRBJ2-2 | - | TRBD2 | TRBV5-1 | TGCGCCAGCAGCTTGTGGCTAGCGGACACCGGGGAGCTGTTTTTT | CASSLWLADTGELFF
TRBJ1-4 | - | TRBD1 | TRBV27 | TGTGCCAGCAGTCCGCAGGGACAGTATGAAAAACTGTTTTTT | CASSPQGQYEKLFF
TRBJ1-4 | - | TRBD1 | TRBV27 | TGTGCCAGCAGTTTATCGACAGGGACTAATGAAAAACTGTTTTTT | CASSLSTGTNEKLFF
TRBJ2-5 | - | - | TRBV25-1 | TGTGCCAGCAGTGATCTCCGGGACAACCAAGAGACCCAGTACTTC | CASSDLRDNQETQYF
TRBJ2-3 | - | TRBD1 | TRBV4-3 | TGCGCCAGCAGCTCCGGGACAGGGCTCACAGATACGCAGTATTTT | CASSSGTGLTDTQYF
TRBJ1-6 | few | - | TRBV7-9 | TGTGCCAGCAGCTTAGAATTGGGGTTGTCTTCACCCCTCCACTTT | CASSLELGLSSPLHF
TRBJ2-5 | - | TRBD1 | TRBV6-6 | TGTGCCAGCAGTTACCTGGGGACAGGGGAAGAGACCCAGTACTTC | CASSYLGTGEETQYF
TRBJ1-6 | - | - | TRBV27 | TGTGCCAGCAGTTTACGGGACTCCTATAATTCACCCCTCCACTTT | CASSLRDSYNSPLHF
TRBJ2-7 | - | - | TRBV4-3 | TGCGCCAGCAGCCAAGTCCCAGGGCCCACCTACGAGCAGTACTTC | CASSQVPGPTYEQYF
TRBJ2-1 | once | TRBD2 | TRBV11-2 | TGTGCCAGCAGCTTAGAATCTAGCGGGTTTAATGAGCAGTTCTTC | CASSLESSGFNEQFF
TRBJ2-7 | - | TRBD1 | TRBV5-1 | TGCGCCAGCAGCTTGGGGACAGGGCCGCCCTACGAGCAGTACTTC | CASSLGTGPPYEQYF
TRBJ2-7 | - | TRBD2 | TRBV29-1 | TGCAGCGTTGAATGGGGGGGCGAGCAGTACTTC | CSVEWGGEQYF